Given below is one T cell receptor (beta chain) in context. The sample originates from a study of blood T cell repertoires in COVID-19. CDR3 length equals 14 residues. From germline, CDR1 is MNHEY and CDR2 SVGAGI. Unmatched junction bases numbered 9, after V lost 7 bases and J lost 4 bases. Original processing methods: Nucleated cell number was recorded as an estimate derived from reference gene primer amplification. Using immunoSEQ multiplex PCR, the repertoire was profiled, and TCRdb retains in-frame clones only, with some absent. That table gives V, J and clone size, and the DNA gave D and trimming. The repertoire holds approximately 150,000 clones, around 87% seen once, with 35% to 40% in the top ten.

The source of this sequence is a man between 45 and 60 years old who had recovered from COVID-19. The chain employs TRBV6-5 and TRBJ1-2; 7 nucleotides line up with TRBD1. The specimen was peripheral blood. The chain's CDR3 is CASKIGQELYGYTF. The CDR3 region has the DNA TGTGCCAGCAAGATAGGACAGGAACTCTATGGCTACACCTTC.